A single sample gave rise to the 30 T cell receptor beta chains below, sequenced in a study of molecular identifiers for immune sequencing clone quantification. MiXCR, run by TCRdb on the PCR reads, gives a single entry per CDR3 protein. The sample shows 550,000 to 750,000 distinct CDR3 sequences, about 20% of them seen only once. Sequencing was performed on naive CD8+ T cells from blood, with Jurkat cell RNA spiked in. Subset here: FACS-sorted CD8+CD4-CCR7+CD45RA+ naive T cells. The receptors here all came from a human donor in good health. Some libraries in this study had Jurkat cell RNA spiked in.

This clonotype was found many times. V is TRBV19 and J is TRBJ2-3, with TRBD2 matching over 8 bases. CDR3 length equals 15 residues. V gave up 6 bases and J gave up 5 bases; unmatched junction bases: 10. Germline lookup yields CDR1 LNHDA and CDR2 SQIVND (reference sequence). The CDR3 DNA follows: TGTGCCAGTAGAGCGGCGGGGGGCCCCGGAGATACGCAGTATTTT. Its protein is CASRAAGGPGDTQYF. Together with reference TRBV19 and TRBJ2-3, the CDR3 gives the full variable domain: DGGITQSPKYLFRKEGQNVTLSCEQNLNHDAMYWYRQDPGQGLRLIYYSQIVNDFQKGDIAEGYSVSREKKESFPLTVTSAQKNPTAFYLCASRAAGGPGDTQYFGPGTRLTVL.

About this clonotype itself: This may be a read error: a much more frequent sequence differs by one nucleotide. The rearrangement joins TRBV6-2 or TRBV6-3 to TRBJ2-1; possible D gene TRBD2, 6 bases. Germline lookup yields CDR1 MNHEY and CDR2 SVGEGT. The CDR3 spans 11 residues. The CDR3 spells CASIGGGEQLF. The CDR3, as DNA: TGTGCCAGCATCGGGGGAGGCGAGCAGCTCTTC.

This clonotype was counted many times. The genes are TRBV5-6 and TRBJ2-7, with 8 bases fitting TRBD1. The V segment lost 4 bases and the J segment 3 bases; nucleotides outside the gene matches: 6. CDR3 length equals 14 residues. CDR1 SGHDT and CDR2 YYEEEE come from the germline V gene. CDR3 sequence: CASSPRGQVYEQYF. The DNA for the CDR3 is TGTGCCAGCAGCCCCAGGGGACAGGTCTACGAGCAGTACTTC.

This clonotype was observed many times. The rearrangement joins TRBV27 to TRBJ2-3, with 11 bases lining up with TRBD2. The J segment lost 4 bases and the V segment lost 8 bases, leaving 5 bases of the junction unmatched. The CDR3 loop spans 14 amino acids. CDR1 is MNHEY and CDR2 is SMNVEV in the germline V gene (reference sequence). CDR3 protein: CASRSGGAPDTQYF. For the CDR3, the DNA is TGTGCCAGCCGTAGCGGGGGGGCTCCAGATACGCAGTATTTT.

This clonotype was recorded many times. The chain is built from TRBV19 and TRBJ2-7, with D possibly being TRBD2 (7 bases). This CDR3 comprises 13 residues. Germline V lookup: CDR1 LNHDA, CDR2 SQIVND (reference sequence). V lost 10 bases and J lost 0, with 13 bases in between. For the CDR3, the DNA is TGTGCCACCCGGGGGGCTGTCTCCTACGAGCAGTACTTC. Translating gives CATRGAVSYEQYF.

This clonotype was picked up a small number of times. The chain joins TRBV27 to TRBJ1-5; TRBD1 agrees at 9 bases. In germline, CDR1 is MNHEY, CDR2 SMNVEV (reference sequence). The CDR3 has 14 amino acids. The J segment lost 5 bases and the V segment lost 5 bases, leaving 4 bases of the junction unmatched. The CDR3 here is CASSQGTGYQPQHF. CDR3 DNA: TGTGCCAGCAGTCAAGGGACAGGGTATCAGCCCCAGCATTTT.

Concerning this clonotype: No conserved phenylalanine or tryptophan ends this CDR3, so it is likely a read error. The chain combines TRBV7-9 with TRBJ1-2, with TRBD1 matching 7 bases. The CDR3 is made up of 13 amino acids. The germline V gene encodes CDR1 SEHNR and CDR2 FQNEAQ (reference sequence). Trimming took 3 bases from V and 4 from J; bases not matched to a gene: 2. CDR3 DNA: TGTGCCAGCAGCTTCGCAGGGGGCTATGGCTACACCCTC. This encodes CASSFAGGYGYTL.

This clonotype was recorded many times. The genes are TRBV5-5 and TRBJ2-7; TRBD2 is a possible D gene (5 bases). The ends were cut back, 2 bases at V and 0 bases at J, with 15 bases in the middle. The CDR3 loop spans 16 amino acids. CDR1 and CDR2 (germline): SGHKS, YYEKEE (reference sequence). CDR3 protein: CASSFSAAEASYEQYF. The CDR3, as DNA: TGTGCCAGCAGCTTTTCGGCAGCGGAGGCCTCCTACGAGCAGTACTTC.

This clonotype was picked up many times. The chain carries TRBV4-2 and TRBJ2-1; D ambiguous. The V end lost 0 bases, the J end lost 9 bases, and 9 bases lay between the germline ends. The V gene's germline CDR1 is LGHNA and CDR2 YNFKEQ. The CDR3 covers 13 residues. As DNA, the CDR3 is TGTGCCAGCAGCCAAGATGAAGGCGGTGAGCAGTTCTTC. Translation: CASSQDEGGEQFF.

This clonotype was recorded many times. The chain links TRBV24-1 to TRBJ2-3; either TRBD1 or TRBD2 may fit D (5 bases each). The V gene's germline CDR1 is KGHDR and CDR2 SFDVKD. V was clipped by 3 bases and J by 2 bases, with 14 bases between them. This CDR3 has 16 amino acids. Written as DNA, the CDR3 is TGTGCCACCAGTGATCAAGCCGTTGGGACCACAGATACGCAGTATTTT. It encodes CATSDQAVGTTDTQYF.

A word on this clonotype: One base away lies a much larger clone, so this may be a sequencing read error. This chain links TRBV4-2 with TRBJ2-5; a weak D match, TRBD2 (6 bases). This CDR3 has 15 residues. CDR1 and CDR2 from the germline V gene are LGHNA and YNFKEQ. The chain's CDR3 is CASSQGPLGGETQCF. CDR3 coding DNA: TGTGCCAGCAGCCAAGGACCCCTGGGGGGAGAGACCCAGTGCTTC.

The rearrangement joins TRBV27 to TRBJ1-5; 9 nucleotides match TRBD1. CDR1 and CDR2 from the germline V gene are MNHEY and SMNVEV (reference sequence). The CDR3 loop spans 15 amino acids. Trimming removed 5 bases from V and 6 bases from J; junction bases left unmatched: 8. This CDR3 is CASSPSGTGFQPQHF. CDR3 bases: TGTGCCAGCAGTCCCTCCGGGACAGGGTTTCAGCCCCAGCATTTT.

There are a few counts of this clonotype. The CDR3 nucleotides are TGTGCCAGCAGCTTAAGTGTTCAGGGCTCCTACGAGCAGTACTTC. Its protein product is CASSLSVQGSYEQYF. This chain connects TRBV7-2 to TRBJ2-7, with D maybe TRBD1 (5 bases). The germline V gene encodes CDR1 SGHTA and CDR2 FQGNSA. CDR3 size: 15 residues. Trimming removed 2 bases from V and 0 bases from J, with 11 bases in between. The full variable domain, its missing parts supplied by reference TRBV7-2 and TRBJ2-7, is GAGVSQSPSNKVTEKGKDVELRCDPISGHTALYWYRQSLGQGLEFLIYFQGNSAPDKSGLPSDRFSAERTGGSVSTLTIQRTQQEDSAVYLCASSLSVQGSYEQYFGPGTRLTVT.

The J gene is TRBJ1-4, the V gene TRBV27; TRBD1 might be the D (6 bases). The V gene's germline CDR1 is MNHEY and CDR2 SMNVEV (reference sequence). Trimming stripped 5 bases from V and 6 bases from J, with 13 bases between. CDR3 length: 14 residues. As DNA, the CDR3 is TGTGCCAGCAGTACCCTGGGGGCGCATGAAAAACTGTTTTTT. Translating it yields CASSTLGAHEKLFF.

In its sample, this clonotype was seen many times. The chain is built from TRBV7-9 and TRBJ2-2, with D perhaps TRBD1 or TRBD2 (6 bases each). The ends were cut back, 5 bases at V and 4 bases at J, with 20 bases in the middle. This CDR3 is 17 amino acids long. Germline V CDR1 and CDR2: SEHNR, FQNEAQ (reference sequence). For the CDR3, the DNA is TGTGCCAGCAGCCAATCCACTCCGGGGGCAGGCACCGGGGAGCTGTTTTTT. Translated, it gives CASSQSTPGAGTGELFF.

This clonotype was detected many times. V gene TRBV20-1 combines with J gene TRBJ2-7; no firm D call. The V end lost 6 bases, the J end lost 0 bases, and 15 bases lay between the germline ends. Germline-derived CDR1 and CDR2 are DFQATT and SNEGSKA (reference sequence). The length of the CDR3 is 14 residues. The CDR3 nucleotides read TGCAGTGCCGGTCCTTCAGAGAACTCCTACGAGCAGTACTTC. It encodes CSAGPSENSYEQYF.

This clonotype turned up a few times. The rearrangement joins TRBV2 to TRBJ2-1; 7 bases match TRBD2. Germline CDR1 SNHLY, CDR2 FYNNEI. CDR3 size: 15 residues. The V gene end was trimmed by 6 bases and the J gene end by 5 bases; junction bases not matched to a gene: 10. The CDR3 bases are TGTGCCAGCAGCCCCCCGGGACTACCCCACAATGAGCAGTTCTTC. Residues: CASSPPGLPHNEQFF.

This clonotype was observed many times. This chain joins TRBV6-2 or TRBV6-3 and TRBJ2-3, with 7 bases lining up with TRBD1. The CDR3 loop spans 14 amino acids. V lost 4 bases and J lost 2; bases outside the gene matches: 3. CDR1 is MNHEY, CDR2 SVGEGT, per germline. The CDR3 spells CASSWTGITDTQYF. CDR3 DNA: TGTGCCAGCAGTTGGACAGGTATCACAGATACGCAGTATTTT.

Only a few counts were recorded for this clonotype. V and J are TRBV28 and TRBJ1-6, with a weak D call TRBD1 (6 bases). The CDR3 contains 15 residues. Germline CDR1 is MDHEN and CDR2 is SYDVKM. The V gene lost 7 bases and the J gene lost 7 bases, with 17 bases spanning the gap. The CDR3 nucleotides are TGTGCCAGCATATTCGAGGGGGGTGGGAATTCACCCCTCCACTTT. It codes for CASIFEGGGNSPLHF.

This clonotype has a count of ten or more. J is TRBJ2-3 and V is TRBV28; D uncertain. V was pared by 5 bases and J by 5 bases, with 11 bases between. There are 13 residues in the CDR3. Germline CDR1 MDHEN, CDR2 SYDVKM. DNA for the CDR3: TGTGCCAGCAGTGACAAACCCGGAGATACGCAGTATTTT. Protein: CASSDKPGDTQYF.

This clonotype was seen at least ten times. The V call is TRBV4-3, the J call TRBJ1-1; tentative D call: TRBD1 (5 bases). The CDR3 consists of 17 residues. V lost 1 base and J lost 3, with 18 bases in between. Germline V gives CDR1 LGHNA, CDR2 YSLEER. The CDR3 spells CASSQAAFDGGHTEAFF. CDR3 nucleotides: TGCGCCAGCAGCCAAGCCGCCTTTGACGGGGGACACACTGAAGCTTTCTTT.

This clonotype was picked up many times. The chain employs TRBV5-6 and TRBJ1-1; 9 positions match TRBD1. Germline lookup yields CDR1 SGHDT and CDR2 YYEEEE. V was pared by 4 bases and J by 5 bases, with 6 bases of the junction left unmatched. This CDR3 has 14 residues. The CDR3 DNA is TGTGCCAGCAGCACCGGGACAGGGTTGACTGAAGCTTTCTTT. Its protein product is CASSTGTGLTEAFF.

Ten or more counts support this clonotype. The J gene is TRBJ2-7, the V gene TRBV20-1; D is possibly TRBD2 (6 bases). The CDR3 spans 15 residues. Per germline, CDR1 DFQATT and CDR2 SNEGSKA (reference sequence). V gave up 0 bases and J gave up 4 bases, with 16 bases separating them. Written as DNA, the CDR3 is TGCAGTGCTAGAGATTTGGGACTCCCGACTTACGAGCAGTACTTC. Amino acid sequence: CSARDLGLPTYEQYF.

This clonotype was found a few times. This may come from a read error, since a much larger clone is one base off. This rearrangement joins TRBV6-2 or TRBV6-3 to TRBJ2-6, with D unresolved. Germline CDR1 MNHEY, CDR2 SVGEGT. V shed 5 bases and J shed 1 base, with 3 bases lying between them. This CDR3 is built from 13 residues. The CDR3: CASSESGANVLTF. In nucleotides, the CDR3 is TGTGCCAGCAGTGAGTCTGGGGCCAACGTCCTGACTTTC.

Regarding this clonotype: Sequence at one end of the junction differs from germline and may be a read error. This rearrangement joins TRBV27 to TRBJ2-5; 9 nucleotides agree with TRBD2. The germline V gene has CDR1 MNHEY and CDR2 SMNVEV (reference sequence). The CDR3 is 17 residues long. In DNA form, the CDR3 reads TGTGCCTGCAGTAGTCCCGGCGGGGGGGGGCTACAAGAGACCCAGTACTTC. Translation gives CACSSPGGGGLQETQYF.

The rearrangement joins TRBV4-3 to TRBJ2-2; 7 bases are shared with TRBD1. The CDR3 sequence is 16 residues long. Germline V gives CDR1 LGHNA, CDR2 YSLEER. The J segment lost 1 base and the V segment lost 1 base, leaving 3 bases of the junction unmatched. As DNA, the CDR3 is TGCGCCAGCAGCCAAGCCGGACAGGTGAACACCGGGGAGCTGTTTTTT. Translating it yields CASSQAGQVNTGELFF.

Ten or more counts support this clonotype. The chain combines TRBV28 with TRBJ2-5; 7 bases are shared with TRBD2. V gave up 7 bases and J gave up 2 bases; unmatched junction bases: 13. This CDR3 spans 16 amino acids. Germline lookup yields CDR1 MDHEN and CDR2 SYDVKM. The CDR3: CASTPLSSGFQETQYF. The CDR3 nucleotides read TGTGCCAGCACCCCGTTGTCTAGCGGATTTCAAGAGACCCAGTACTTC.

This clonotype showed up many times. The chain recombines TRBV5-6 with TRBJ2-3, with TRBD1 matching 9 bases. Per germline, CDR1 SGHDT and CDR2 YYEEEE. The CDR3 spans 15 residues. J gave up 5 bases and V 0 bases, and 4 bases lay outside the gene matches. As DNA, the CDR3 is TGTGCCAGCAGCTTGGGGACAGGGGTGTTAGATACGCAGTATTTT. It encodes CASSLGTGVLDTQYF.

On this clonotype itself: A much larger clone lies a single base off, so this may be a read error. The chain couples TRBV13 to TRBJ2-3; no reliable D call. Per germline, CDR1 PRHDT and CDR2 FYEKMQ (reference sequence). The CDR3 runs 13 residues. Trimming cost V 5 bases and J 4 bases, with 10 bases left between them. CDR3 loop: CASSPFGADTQYF. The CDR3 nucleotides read TGTGCCAGCAGCCCCTTTGGGGCAGATACGCAGTATTTT.

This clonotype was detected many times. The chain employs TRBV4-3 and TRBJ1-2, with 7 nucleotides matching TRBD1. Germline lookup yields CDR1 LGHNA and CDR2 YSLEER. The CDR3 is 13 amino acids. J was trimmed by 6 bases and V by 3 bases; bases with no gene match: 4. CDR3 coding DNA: TGCGCCAGCAGCCAGAGACAGGGCGATGGCTACACCTTC. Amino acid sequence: CASSQRQGDGYTF.